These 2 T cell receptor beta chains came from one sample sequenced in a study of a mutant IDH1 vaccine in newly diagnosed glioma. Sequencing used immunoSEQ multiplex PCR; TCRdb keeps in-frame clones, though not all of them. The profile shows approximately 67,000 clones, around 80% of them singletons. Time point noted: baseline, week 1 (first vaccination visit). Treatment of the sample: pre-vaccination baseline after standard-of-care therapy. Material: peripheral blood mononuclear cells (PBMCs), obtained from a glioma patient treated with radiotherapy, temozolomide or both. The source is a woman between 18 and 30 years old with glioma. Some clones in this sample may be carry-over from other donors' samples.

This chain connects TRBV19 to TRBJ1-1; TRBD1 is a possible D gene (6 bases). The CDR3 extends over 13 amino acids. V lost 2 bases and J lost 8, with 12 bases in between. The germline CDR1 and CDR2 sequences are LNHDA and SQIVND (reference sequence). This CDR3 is CASSITQGSEAFF. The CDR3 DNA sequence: TGTGCCAGTAGTATAACACAGGGCTCCGAAGCTTTCTTT. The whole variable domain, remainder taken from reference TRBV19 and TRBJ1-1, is DGGITQSPKYLFRKEGQNVTLSCEQNLNHDAMYWYRQDPGQGLRLIYYSQIVNDFQKGDIAEGYSVSREKKESFPLTVTSAQKNPTAFYLCASSITQGSEAFFGQGTRLTVV.

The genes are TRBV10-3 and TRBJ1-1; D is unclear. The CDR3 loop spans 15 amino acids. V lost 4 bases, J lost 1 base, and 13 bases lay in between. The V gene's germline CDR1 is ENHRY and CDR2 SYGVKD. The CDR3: CAISGLGGPNTEAFF. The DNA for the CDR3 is TGTGCCATCAGTGGGTTAGGAGGACCGAACACTGAAGCTTTCTTT.